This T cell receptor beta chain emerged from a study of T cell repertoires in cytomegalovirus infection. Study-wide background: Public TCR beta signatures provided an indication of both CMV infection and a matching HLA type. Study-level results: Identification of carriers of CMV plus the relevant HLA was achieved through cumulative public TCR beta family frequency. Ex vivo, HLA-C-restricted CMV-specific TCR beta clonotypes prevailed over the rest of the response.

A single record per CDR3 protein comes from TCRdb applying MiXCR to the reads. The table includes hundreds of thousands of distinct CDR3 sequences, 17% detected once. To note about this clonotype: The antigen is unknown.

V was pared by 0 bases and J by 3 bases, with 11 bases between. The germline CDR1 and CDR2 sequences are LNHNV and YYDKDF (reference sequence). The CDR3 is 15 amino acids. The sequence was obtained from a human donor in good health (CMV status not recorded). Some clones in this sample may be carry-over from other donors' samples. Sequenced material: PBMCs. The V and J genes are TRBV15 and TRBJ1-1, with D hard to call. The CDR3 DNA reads TGTGCCACCAGCAGAGATAAACTTGCGGACACTGAAGCTTTCTTT. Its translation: CATSRDKLADTEAFF.